This is a list of T cell receptor beta chains from one sample in a study of shared clonotypes between healthy human individuals. The protocol was immunoSEQ multiplex PCR, while the TCRdb copy is restricted to in-frame clones and leaves out a portion. The sample records 490,000 or so clones, roughly 78% being singletons. The source material was PBMCs. These receptors originate from a woman aged 40 to 49 in good health. Some clones in this sample may be carry-over from other donors' samples. Both conserved end residues are part of each CDR3. Fields, in order: CDR3 length, J gene, V gene, CDR3 protein.

13 TRBJ2-7 TRBV6-7 CASSYAQGYEQYF
16 TRBJ2-1 TRBV7-2 CASSLSGTNSYNEQFF
12 TRBJ1-1 TRBV9 CASSVVNTEAFF
13 TRBJ2-5 TRBV15 CATSRQGGETQYF
13 TRBJ2-1 TRBV5-8 CASSSGLAGMEFF
14 TRBJ2-7 TRBV18 CASSPEVPPSEQYF
15 TRBJ1-3 TRBV6-6 CASSWDRASGNTIYF
19 TRBJ1-1 TRBV13 CASSSLRGTAQRKNTEAFF
15 TRBJ1-3 TRBV7-6 CASSLAADPGNTIYF
13 TRBJ2-7 TRBV7-3 CASSLGQGREQYF
18 TRBJ2-2 TRBV21-1 CASSNQLGSGTATGELFF
16 TRBJ2-7 TRBV28 CASSGGLADTSYEQYF
14 TRBJ2-5 TRBV11-2 CASSLAGSQETQYF
11 TRBJ2-1 TRBV20-1 CSARDRNEQFF
15 TRBJ2-1 TRBV9 CASSVDPTGGIEQFF
15 TRBJ2-5 TRBV28 CASSSPGTAKETQYF
15 TRBJ2-5 TRBV30 CAWSNPTGTSETQYF
16 TRBJ2-1 TRBV6-4 CASSDAAAAPYNEQFF
13 TRBJ2-7 TRBV5-6 CASGPGLAREQYF
15 TRBJ2-7 TRBV27 CASKPTGTGEYEQYF
16 TRBJ1-4 TRBV11-2 CASSLIGGGINEKLFF
14 TRBJ2-2 TRBV10-3 CAITPGLEAEELFF
15 TRBJ1-4 TRBV5-5 CASSLAGTVEEKLFF
14 TRBJ1-2 TRBV19 CASTGQGVHYGYTF
16 TRBJ1-3 TRBV7-2 CASSLYHGRAGNTIYF
14 TRBJ2-3 TRBV9 CASSVVQSADTQYF
14 TRBJ2-7 TRBV30 CAWRKAGGSYEQYF
12 TRBJ1-4 TRBV7-9 CASSLRNEKLFF
14 TRBJ1-2 TRBV4-1 CASSQALTAYGYTF
16 TRBJ2-2 TRBV4-3 CASSQLDRAWGGELFF
16 TRBJ2-7 TRBV6-6 CASSYSGAGAPLEQYF
11 TRBJ2-7 TRBV6-5 CASSSNDRIHF
15 TRBJ2-1 TRBV11-3 CASSPIAGGLGEQFF
14 TRBJ2-3 TRBV18 CASSQGASTDTQYF
18 TRBJ2-3 TRBV28 CASRPPGTSGRATDTQYF
11 TRBJ2-3 TRBV10-2 CASSEFPTQYF
13 TRBJ2-3 TRBV15 CATSRGRVDTQYF